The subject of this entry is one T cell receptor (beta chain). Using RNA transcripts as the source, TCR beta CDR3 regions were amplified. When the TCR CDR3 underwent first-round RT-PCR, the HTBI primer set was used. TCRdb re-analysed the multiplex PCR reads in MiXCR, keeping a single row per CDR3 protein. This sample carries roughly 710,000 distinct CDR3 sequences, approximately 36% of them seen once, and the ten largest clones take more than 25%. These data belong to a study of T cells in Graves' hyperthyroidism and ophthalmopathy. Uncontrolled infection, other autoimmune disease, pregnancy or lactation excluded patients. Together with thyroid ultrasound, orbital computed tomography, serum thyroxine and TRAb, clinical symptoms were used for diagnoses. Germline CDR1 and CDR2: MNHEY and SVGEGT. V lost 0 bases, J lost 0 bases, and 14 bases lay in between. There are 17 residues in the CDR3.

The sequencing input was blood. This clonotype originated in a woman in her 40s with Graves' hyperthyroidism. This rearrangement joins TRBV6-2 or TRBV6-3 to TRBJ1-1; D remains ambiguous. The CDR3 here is CASSYSNGHGVNTEAFF. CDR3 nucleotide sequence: TGTGCCAGCAGTTACTCGAACGGTCACGGCGTGAACACTGAAGCTTTCTTT.